The rows below give T cell receptor beta chains drawn from one sample of a study of CD8 T cells in Susac syndrome. TCRdb recomputed calls from the immunoSEQ multiplex PCR reads with MiXCR, one row per CDR3 protein. This table holds approximately 120,000 distinct CDR3 sequences, 85% to 95% found once. The specimen sequenced was CD8+ T cells from PBMCs. The receptor set was obtained from a human donor with multiple sclerosis. The CDR3 runs from the conserved cysteine through the conserved F or W. Fields, in order: J gene, V gene, clone size, D gene, CDR3 protein, CDR3 DNA. The D gene is left open where the match is weak. Expanded clones get a size class; other rows say once, few or many, or leave the size out.

TRBJ1-6	TRBV5-3	.	.	CARSLSRAGYNSPLHF	TGTGCCAGAAGCTTGAGTCGCGCAGGGTATAATTCACCCCTCCACTTT
TRBJ2-1	TRBV5-1	.	TRBD2	CASSQTSGSYNEQFF	TGCGCCAGCAGCCAGACTAGCGGGAGCTACAATGAGCAGTTCTTC
TRBJ1-1	TRBV28	.	TRBD1	CASSLGERTGRGTEAFF	TGTGCCAGCAGTTTAGGGGAGAGGACAGGGCGAGGAACTGAAGCTTTCTTT
TRBJ1-1	TRBV18	.	.	CASSPPRWPTEAFF	TGTGCCAGCTCCCCCCCGCGGTGGCCCACTGAAGCTTTCTTT
TRBJ2-1	TRBV27	.	.	CASSSGFEQFF	TGTGCCAGCAGCTCAGGGTTTGAGCAGTTCTTC
TRBJ1-1	TRBV13	once	.	CASSLVGRTEAFF	TGTGCCAGCAGCTTAGTGGGGAGGACTGAAGCTTTCTTT
TRBJ1-5	TRBV5-1	.	.	CASSDTPTDYSNQPQHF	TGCGCCAGCAGCGATACCCCGACAGATTATAGCAATCAGCCCCAGCATTTT
TRBJ2-3	TRBV4-1	once	TRBD2	CASSQYGGVTDTQYF	TGCGCCAGCAGCCAATATGGGGGGGTCACAGATACGCAGTATTTT
TRBJ2-1	TRBV19	once	TRBD1	CASWDSGSYNEQFF	TGTGCCAGCTGGGACAGCGGATCCTACAATGAGCAGTTCTTC
TRBJ2-7	TRBV3-1	.	.	CASSNRASSYEQYF	TGTGCCAGCAGCAACAGGGCAAGCTCCTACGAGCAGTACTTC
TRBJ2-5	TRBV19	.	.	CASSIALRGAQETQYF	TGTGCCAGTAGTATTGCTCTACGAGGGGCCCAAGAGACCCAGTACTTC
TRBJ2-1	TRBV29-1	.	TRBD1	CSVPITGVLYNEQFF	TGCAGCGTTCCCATAACAGGGGTACTCTACAATGAGCAGTTCTTC
TRBJ1-1	TRBV7-9	.	.	CASSFGGAEAFF	TGTGCCAGCAGTTTTGGGGGAGCTGAAGCTTTCTTT
TRBJ1-4	TRBV20-1	.	.	CSAREGFATNEKLFF	TGCAGTGCTAGAGAAGGATTTGCAACTAATGAAAAACTGTTTTTT
TRBJ1-5	TRBV15	.	.	CATSEWPYSNQPQHF	TGTGCCACCTCAGAATGGCCTTATAGCAATCAGCCCCAGCATTTT
TRBJ2-6	TRBV12-3/TRBV12-4	.	.	CAKRGVGANVLTF	TGTGCCAAGAGGGGGGTTGGGGCCAACGTCCTGACTTTC